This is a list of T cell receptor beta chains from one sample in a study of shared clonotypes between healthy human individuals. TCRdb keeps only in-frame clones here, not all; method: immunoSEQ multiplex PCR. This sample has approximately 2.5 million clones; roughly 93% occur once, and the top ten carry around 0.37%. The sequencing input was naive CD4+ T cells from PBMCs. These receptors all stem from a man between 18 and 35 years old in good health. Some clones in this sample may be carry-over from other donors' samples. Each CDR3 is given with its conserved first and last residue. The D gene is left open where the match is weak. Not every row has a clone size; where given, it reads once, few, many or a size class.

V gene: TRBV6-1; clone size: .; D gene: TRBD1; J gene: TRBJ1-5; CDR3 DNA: TGTGCCAGCAGTGTCCCGGGACAGGGAGTGCATTTT; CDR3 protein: CASSVPGQGVHF
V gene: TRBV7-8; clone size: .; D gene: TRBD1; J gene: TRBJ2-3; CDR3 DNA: TGTGCCAGCAGCTTGCGGGGGACAGGGGGGACAGATACGCAGTATTTT; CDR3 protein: CASSLRGTGGTDTQYF
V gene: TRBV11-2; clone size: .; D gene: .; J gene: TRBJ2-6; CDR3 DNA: TGTGCCAGCAGCTTACACAGGGATAACTCTGGGGCCAACGTCCTGACTTTC; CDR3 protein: CASSLHRDNSGANVLTF
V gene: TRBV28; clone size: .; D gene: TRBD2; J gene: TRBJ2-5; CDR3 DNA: TGTGCCAGCAAGTACCTCGGGGTAGCGGGAGGGCCGGAGACCCAGTACTTC; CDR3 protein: CASKYLGVAGGPETQYF
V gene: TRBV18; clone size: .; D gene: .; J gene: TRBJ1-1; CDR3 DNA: TGTGCCAGCTCACCACCGGGGAGGTCCGAGAACACTGAAGCTTTCTTT; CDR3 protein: CASSPPGRSENTEAFF
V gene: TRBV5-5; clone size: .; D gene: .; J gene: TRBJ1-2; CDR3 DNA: TGTGCCAGCGGGGGAAATCCTTGGCAGGGGATTAACTATGGCTACACCTTC; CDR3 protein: CASGGNPWQGINYGYTF
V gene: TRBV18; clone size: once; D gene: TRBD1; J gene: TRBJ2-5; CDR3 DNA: TGTGCCAGCTCCTTGGACAGGATCCAAGAGACCCAGTACTTC; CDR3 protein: CASSLDRIQETQYF
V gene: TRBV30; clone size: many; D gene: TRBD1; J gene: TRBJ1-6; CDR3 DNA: TGTGCCTGGAGAACCGGGACAGATAATTCACCCCTCCACTTT; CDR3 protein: CAWRTGTDNSPLHF
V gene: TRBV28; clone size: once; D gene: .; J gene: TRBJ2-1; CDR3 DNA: TGTGCCAGCATCACCTCGGGCACCTACAATGAGCAGTTCTTC; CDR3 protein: CASITSGTYNEQFF
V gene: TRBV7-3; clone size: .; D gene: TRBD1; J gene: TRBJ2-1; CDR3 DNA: TGTGCCAGCAGCTTAAATAGGGACAGCAATGAGCAGTTCTTC; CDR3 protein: CASSLNRDSNEQFF
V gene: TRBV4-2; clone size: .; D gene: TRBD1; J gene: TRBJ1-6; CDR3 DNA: TGTGCCAGCAGGCTGACAGGGAATAATTCACCCCTCCACTTT; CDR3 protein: CASRLTGNNSPLHF
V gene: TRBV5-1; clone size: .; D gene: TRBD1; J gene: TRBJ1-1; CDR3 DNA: TGCGCCAGCAGCGGCGAAGGGGGCTTGAACACTGAAGCTTTCTTT; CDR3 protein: CASSGEGGLNTEAFF
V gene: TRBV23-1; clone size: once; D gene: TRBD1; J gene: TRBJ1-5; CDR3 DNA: TGCGCCAGCAGTCAATCAAGGGACAGTACCAATCAGCCCCAGCATTTT; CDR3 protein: CASSQSRDSTNQPQHF
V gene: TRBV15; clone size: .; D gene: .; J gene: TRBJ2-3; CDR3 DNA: TGTGCCACCAGCGAACAGGGTTTTAGCACAGATACGCAGTATTTT; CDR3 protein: CATSEQGFSTDTQYF
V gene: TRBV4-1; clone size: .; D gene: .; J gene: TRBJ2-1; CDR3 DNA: TGCGCCAGCAGCCGAGGGTCGGAGCAGTTCTTC; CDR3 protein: CASSRGSEQFF
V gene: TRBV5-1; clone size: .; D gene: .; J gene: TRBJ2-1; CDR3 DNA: TGCGCCAGCAGCTTGGCCCCGGGCCCCTACAATGAGCAGTTCTTC; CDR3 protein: CASSLAPGPYNEQFF